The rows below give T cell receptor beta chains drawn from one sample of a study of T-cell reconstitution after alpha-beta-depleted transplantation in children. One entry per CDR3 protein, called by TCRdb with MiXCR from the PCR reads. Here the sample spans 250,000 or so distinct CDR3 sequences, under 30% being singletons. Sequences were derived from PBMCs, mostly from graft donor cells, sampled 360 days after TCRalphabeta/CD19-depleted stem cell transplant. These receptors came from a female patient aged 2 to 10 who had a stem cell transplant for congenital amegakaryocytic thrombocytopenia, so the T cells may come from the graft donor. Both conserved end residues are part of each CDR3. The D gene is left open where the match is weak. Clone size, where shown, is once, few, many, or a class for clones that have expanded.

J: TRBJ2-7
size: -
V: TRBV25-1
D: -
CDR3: CASSESGMFNEQYF
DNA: TGTGCCAGCAGTGAATCCGGGATGTTCAACGAGCAGTACTTC

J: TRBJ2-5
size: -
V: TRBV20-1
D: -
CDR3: CSASRDAHQETQYF
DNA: TGCAGTGCTAGCCGGGACGCTCACCAAGAGACCCAGTACTTC

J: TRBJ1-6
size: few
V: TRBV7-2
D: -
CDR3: CASSLGGDLSPLHF
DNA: TGTGCCAGCAGCTTAGGTGGAGATCTATCACCCCTCCACTTT

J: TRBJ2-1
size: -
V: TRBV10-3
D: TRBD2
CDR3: CAIASGGYNEQFF
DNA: TGTGCCATCGCTAGCGGGGGATACAATGAGCAGTTCTTC

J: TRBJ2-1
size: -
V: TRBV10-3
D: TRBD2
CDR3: CAIGPSGSLNEQFF
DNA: TGTGCCATCGGGCCTAGCGGGAGTCTCAATGAGCAGTTCTTC

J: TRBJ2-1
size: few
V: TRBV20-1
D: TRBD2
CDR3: CSASGPAGHNEQFF
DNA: TGCAGTGCTAGCGGCCCAGCGGGGCACAATGAGCAGTTCTTC

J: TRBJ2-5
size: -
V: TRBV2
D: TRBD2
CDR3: CASRVGLAQETQYF
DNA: TGTGCCAGCAGAGTCGGACTAGCCCAAGAGACCCAGTACTTC

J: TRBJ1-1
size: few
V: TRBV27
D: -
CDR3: CASITRNAEAFF
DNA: TGTGCCAGCATCACAAGGAACGCTGAAGCTTTCTTT

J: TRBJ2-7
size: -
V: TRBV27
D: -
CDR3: CASSPSMGDEQYF
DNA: TGTGCCAGCAGTCCGTCTATGGGGGACGAGCAGTACTTC

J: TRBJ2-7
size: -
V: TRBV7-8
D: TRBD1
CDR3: CDGTGWYEQYF
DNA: TGTGATGGGACAGGGTGGTACGAGCAGTACTTC

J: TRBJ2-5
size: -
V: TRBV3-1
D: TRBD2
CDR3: CASSQRVAGVETQYF
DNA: TGTGCCAGCAGCCAAAGAGTAGCGGGGGTAGAGACCCAGTACTTC

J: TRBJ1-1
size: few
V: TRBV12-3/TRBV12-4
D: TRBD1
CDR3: CASSLGLSTGPSEAFF
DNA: TGTGCCAGCAGTTTAGGATTATCGACAGGGCCAAGTGAAGCTTTCTTT

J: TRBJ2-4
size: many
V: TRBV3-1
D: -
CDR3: CASSQVRMDLAKNIQYF
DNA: TGTGCCAGCAGCCAAGTGAGAATGGACCTAGCCAAAAACATTCAGTACTTC

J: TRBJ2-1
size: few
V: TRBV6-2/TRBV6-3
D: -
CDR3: CASSIGTFYNEQFF
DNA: TGTGCCAGCAGTATAGGGACTTTCTACAATGAGCAGTTCTTC

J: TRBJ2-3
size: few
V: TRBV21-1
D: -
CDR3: CASSKPRASRDTQYF
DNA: TGTGCCAGCAGCAAACCTCGGGCGTCCCGAGATACGCAGTATTTT

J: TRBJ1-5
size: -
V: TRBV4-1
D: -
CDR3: CASSQETSNQPQHF
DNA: TGCGCCAGCAGCCAAGAGACGAGCAATCAGCCCCAGCATTTT

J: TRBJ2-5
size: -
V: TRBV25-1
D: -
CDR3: CASRGPGLETQYF
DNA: TGTGCCTCCCGAGGCCCAGGGCTAGAGACCCAGTACTTC

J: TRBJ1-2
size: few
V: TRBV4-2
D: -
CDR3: CASSEPGTGVASYTF
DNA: TGTGCCAGCAGCGAACCTGGGACGGGGGTTGCTAGCTACACCTTC

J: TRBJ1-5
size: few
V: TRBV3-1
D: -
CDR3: CASSQQGGQPQHF
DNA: TGTGCCAGCAGCCAACAGGGAGGTCAGCCCCAGCATTTT

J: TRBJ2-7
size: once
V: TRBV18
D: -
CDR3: CASSPVSGEQYF
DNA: TGTGCCAGCTCACCGGTCTCGGGGGAGCAGTACTTC

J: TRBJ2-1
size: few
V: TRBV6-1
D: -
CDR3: CASRAGTGLKYNEQFF
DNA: TGTGCCAGCAGGGCCGGGACTGGCCTAAAATACAATGAGCAGTTCTTC

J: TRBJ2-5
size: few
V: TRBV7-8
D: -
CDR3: CASGPVTQETQYF
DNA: TGTGCCAGCGGCCCCGTAACACAAGAGACCCAGTACTTC

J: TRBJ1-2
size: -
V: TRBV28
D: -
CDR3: CASIREGYGYTF
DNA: TGTGCCAGCATACGGGAGGGGTATGGCTACACCTTC

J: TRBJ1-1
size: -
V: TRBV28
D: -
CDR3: CASGRGGEGTEAFF
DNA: TGTGCCAGCGGAAGAGGCGGGGAGGGCACTGAAGCTTTCTTT

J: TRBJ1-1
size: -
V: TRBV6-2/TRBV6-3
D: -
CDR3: CASSTTTGNTEAFF
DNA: TGTGCCAGCAGTACCACGACAGGGAACACTGAAGCTTTCTTT

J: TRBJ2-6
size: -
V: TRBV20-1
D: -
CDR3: CRGRAYYYSGANVLTF
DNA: TGCAGGGGGCGGGCCTACTATTACTCTGGGGCCAACGTCCTGACTTTC

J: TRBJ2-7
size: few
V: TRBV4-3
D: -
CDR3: CASSQGHRYEQYF
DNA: TGCGCCAGCAGCCAAGGACACCGCTACGAGCAGTACTTC

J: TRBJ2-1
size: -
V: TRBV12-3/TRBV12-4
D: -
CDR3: CASSFLEGPYNEQFF
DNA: TGTGCCAGCAGTTTTTTGGAGGGTCCCTACAATGAGCAGTTCTTC

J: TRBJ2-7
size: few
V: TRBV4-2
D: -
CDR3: CASSQVQDGEQYF
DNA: TGTGCCAGCAGCCAAGTTCAGGACGGCGAGCAGTACTTC

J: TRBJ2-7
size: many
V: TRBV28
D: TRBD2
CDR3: CASSFGWFWGLAGYEQYF
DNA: TGTGCCAGCAGTTTTGGCTGGTTTTGGGGACTAGCGGGGTACGAGCAGTACTTC

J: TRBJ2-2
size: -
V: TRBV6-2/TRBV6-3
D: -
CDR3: CASNRQGLHTGELFF
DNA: TGTGCCAGCAATCGGCAGGGCTTGCACACCGGGGAGCTGTTTTTT

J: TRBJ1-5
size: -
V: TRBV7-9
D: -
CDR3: CASSLGQNSNQPQHF
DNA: TGTGCCAGCAGCTTAGGACAGAATAGCAATCAGCCCCAGCATTTT

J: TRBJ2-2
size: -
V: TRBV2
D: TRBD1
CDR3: CASSGGQGSNTGELFF
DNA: TGTGCCAGCAGCGGGGGACAGGGGTCGAACACCGGGGAGCTGTTTTTT

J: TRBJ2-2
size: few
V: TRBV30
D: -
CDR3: CAQTRGYSNTGELFF
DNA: TGTGCCCAGACTAGGGGTTACTCGAACACCGGGGAGCTGTTTTTT

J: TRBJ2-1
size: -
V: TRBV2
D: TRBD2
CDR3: CASSRRLAGHSSYNEQFF
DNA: TGTGCCAGCAGCCGACGACTAGCGGGCCATAGCTCCTACAATGAGCAGTTCTTC

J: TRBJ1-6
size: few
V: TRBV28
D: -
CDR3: CASSPGRPSLYSPLHF
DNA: TGTGCCAGCAGTCCCGGTAGACCCTCTCTTTATTCACCCCTCCACTTT

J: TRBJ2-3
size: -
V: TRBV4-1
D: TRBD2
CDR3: CASSQVGLDATQYF
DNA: TGCGCCAGCAGCCAAGTCGGACTAGATGCTACGCAGTATTTT

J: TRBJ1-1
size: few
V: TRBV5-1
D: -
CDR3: CASSQQGLNTEAFF
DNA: TGCGCCAGCAGCCAACAGGGCCTTAACACTGAAGCTTTCTTT

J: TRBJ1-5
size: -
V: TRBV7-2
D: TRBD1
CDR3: CASSPRTGRTHQPQHF
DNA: TGTGCCAGCAGCCCGCGGACAGGGAGGACCCATCAGCCCCAGCATTTT

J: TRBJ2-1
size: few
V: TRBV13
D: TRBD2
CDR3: CASSPASGNYNEQFF
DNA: TGTGCCAGCAGCCCGGCTAGCGGAAACTACAATGAGCAGTTCTTC

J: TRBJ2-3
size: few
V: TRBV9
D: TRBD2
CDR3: CASSVTPRERGCTDTQYF
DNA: TGTGCCAGCAGCGTAACCCCCCGGGAGCGGGGGTGCACAGATACGCAGTATTTT

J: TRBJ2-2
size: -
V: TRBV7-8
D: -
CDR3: CASSLGGHANTGELFF
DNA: TGTGCCAGCAGCTTAGGGGGACACGCCAACACCGGGGAGCTGTTTTTT